These 29 T cell receptor beta chains were all obtained from the same sample, sequenced in a study of cytomegalovirus exposure and HLA in healthy donors (dated by TCRdb to about 2017). Libraries were constructed by the immunoSEQ multiplex PCR assay. For the multiplex PCR, a mixture combining 60 forward primers for TCR Vbeta segments and 13 reverse primers for TCR Jbeta segments was used. TCRdb stores this immuneACCESS table with in-frame sequences only. Part of the clones is absent; in the studies checked, under half of the shortfall reflects unresolved V genes, and no reason is known for the rest. The table of this sample itemizes 200,000 or so clones. Jointly, the top ten make up approximately 0.74% of the sample. The sequenced sample consisted of PBMCs. These receptors were obtained from a boy aged 5-17 years in good health and CMV-seronegative.

The gene calls are TRBV18 and TRBJ1-1; 7 bases are shared with TRBD1. Germline V gene lookup returns CDR1 KGHSH and CDR2 LQKENI. This CDR3 spans 15 amino acids. With 1 base clipped from V and 6 bases from J, the junction kept 8 bases outside the gene matches. The CDR3, as DNA: TGTGCCAGCTCACCACTGGAGGGGGCAAAGGCTGAAGCTTTCTTT. It is translated as CASSPLEGAKAEAFF.

The chain carries TRBV27 and TRBJ2-7; TRBD1 agrees at 7 bases. The V segment lost 3 bases and the J segment 4 bases; nucleotides outside the gene matches: 12. This CDR3 is built from 16 residues. The germline V gene encodes CDR1 MNHEY and CDR2 SMNVEV (reference sequence). CDR3 coding DNA: TGTGCCAGCAGTTTGACAGGGCCCGCAAGTTTATACGAGCAGTACTTC. This codes for CASSLTGPASLYEQYF.

The gene calls are TRBV27 and TRBJ2-2; D unclear. V was pared by 7 bases and J by 0 bases, with 3 bases between. Germline V gene lookup returns CDR1 MNHEY and CDR2 SMNVEV (reference sequence). There are 12 residues in the CDR3. CDR3 bases: TGTGCCAGCACCGCGAACACCGGGGAGCTGTTTTTT. Amino acids: CASTANTGELFF.

The chain joins TRBV6-5 to TRBJ2-5, with 7 positions matching TRBD1. The CDR3 is 14 residues long. Germline V gene data show CDR1 as MNHEY and CDR2 as SVGAGI. Trimming at V came to 2 bases and at J to 10 bases, leaving 10 bases not matched to a gene. CDR3 coding DNA: TGTGCCAGCAGTTACCTATCACAGGGGTTGGGCCAGTACTTC. It translates to CASSYLSQGLGQYF.

The chain has TRBV5-1 and TRBJ2-5; D perhaps matches TRBD1 (6 bases). The DNA matches TRBJ2-7 better at its end, which makes the J call doubtful. Germline CDR1 is SGHRS and CDR2 is YFSETQ. The CDR3 has 14 amino acids. The CDR3 loop reads CASSFTGLDPEQYF. The CDR3 nucleotides are TGCGCCAGCAGCTTTACAGGGTTGGATCCCGAGCAGTACTTC.

V usage is TRBV7-2 and J usage is TRBJ2-5, with 9 positions matching TRBD2. Trimming took 7 bases from V and 5 from J; bases not matched to a gene: 11. This CDR3 is 15 amino acids long. Germline lookup yields CDR1 SGHTA and CDR2 FQGNSA. The CDR3: CASMSWAGGPETQYF. The CDR3 coding sequence is TGTGCCAGCATGTCGTGGGCGGGGGGGCCCGAGACCCAGTACTTC.

The chain combines TRBV28 with TRBJ2-5; 11 nucleotides match TRBD1. Looked up from germline, CDR1 is MDHEN and CDR2 is SYDVKM. This CDR3 has 15 residues. V was clipped by 4 bases and J by 9 bases; unmatched bases: 10. CDR3 protein: CASSSAGTGGKSQYF. CDR3 coding DNA: TGTGCCAGCAGTTCAGCCGGGACAGGGGGGAAGTCCCAGTACTTC. Variable domain in full (rest from reference TRBV28 and TRBJ2-5): DVKVTQSSRYLVKRTGEKVFLECVQDMDHENMFWYRQDPGLGLRLIYFSYDVKMKEKGDIPEGYSVSREKKERFSLILESASTNQTSMYLCASSSAGTGGKSQYFGPGTRLLVL.

This CDR3 reads CASSSSSGGAYTGELFF. CDR3 DNA sequence: TGTGCCAGCAGCTCGAGTAGCGGGGGGGCGTACACCGGGGAGCTGTTTTTT. V is TRBV5-4 and J is TRBJ2-2; 11 bases map to TRBD2. Germline V CDR1 and CDR2: SGHNT, YYREEE (reference sequence). V shed 3 bases, J shed 3 bases, and the junction held 7 bases outside the gene matches. This CDR3 is 17 amino acids long.

The CDR3 sequence: CASSPFPGGFYEAFF. CDR3 sequence (DNA): TGTGCCAGCTCACCCTTTCCGGGGGGGTTTTATGAAGCTTTCTTT. The V gene is TRBV18, the J gene TRBJ1-1; D possibly corresponds to TRBD1 (5 bases). Between the trimmed V and J ends, which lost 3 bases and 7 bases, there was a span of 18 bases. In germline, CDR1 is KGHSH, CDR2 LQKENI. The CDR3 is 15 amino acids.

This chain connects TRBV28 to TRBJ1-1, with D uncertain. The CDR3 runs 14 residues. Trimming removed 8 bases at V and 5 bases at J, with 18 bases between. Germline V gene data show CDR1 as MDHEN and CDR2 as SYDVKM. The CDR3 spells CASSSLGEGTEAFF. Written as DNA, the CDR3 is TGTGCCAGCTCCTCCCTCGGAGAGGGTACTGAAGCTTTCTTT.

This chain connects TRBV6-5 to TRBJ2-7; D possibly corresponds to TRBD2 (6 bases). This CDR3 is built from 14 residues. V lost 6 bases to trimming and J lost 6 bases, with 18 bases between them. Germline CDR1 MNHEY, CDR2 SVGAGI. The CDR3 protein is CASRGARESGEQYF. In DNA form, the CDR3 reads TGTGCCAGCAGAGGGGCCCGGGAGTCGGGCGAGCAGTACTTC.

The chain is built from TRBV7-3 and TRBJ2-3; TRBD2 is a possible D gene (7 bases). This CDR3 has 14 residues. Germline V gene data show CDR1 as SGHTA and CDR2 as FQGTGA. The V gene lost 4 bases and the J gene lost 4 bases, with 12 bases spanning the gap. DNA for the CDR3: TGTGCCAGCAGCTCAGTGGGGGGGCCAGATACGCAGTATTTT. It encodes CASSSVGGPDTQYF.

The rearrangement joins TRBV6-5 to TRBJ1-1; possibly TRBD1 for D (5 bases). There are 11 residues in the CDR3. Deletions cut 5 bases from V and 8 bases from J, with 9 bases between. The germline CDR1 and CDR2 sequences are MNHEY and SVGAGI. CDR3 loop: CASSMGGEAFF. The CDR3 bases are TGTGCCAGCAGTATGGGGGGGGAAGCTTTCTTT.

The chain recombines TRBV4-1 with TRBJ1-1; D gene unclear. Trimming left V 1 base short and J 3 bases short, with 15 bases between. Germline assignment: CDR1 MGHRA and CDR2 YSYEKL. The CDR3 contains 16 residues. The CDR3 here is CASSQVPVKEHTEAFF. In DNA, the CDR3 is TGCGCCAGCAGCCAAGTCCCCGTCAAGGAGCACACTGAAGCTTTCTTT.

The rearrangement uses TRBV6-4 and TRBJ2-5; 7 bases agree with TRBD2. The length of the CDR3 is 14 residues. V shed 7 bases, J shed 5 bases, and the junction held 10 bases outside the gene matches. Germline CDR1 is MRHNA and CDR2 is SNTAGT. The CDR3 coding sequence is TGTGCCAGCATAGTGCGACTAGCCGAGGAGACCCAGTACTTC. It is translated as CASIVRLAEETQYF.

The chain carries TRBV7-2 and TRBJ1-4; D possibly corresponds to TRBD1 (5 bases). In germline, CDR1 is SGHTA, CDR2 FQGNSA. This CDR3 region has 16 residues. V was trimmed by 5 bases and J by 5 bases, leaving 18 bases between them. Here the CDR3 reads CASSAGQILLNEKLFF. The CDR3 nucleotides read TGTGCCAGCAGCGCGGGGCAGATCCTGCTCAATGAAAAACTGTTTTTT. The full variable domain, rest sourced from reference TRBV7-2 and TRBJ1-4, is GAGVSQSPSNKVTEKGKDVELRCDPISGHTALYWYRQSLGQGLEFLIYFQGNSAPDKSGLPSDRFSAERTGGSVSTLTIQRTQQEDSAVYLCASSAGQILLNEKLFFGSGTQLSVL.

The chain carries TRBV7-9 and TRBJ1-1; possible D gene TRBD1, 5 bases. V gave up 1 base and J gave up 0 bases, with 9 bases separating them. This CDR3 is 15 amino acids long. Germline lookup yields CDR1 SEHNR and CDR2 FQNEAQ (reference sequence). The CDR3 DNA reads as TGTGCCAGCAGCTTAGAGGGGCAGGTGAACACTGAAGCTTTCTTT. It translates to CASSLEGQVNTEAFF.

The chain uses TRBV6-1 and TRBJ1-6; weak D call: TRBD1 (6 bases). V lost 6 bases to trimming and J lost 7 bases, with 16 bases between them. Germline CDR1 MNHNS, CDR2 SASEGT. This CDR3 is 15 amino acids long. The CDR3 sequence is CASSAGVLRNSPLHF. DNA of the CDR3: TGTGCCAGCAGCGCAGGGGTATTGAGGAATTCACCCCTCCACTTT.

The chain joins TRBV6-4 to TRBJ1-6; possibly TRBD1 for D (6 bases). The germline V and J ends were trimmed by 10 bases and 14 bases, with 21 bases remaining between them. Germline CDR1 is MRHNA and CDR2 is SNTAGT. This CDR3 has 13 residues. DNA of the CDR3: TGTGCCATCACCCTGGGGCAGGGGATCACCCTCCACTTT. This codes for CAITLGQGITLHF.

V usage is TRBV11-2 and J usage is TRBJ1-1; 8 nucleotides line up with TRBD1. Germline-derived CDR1 and CDR2 are SGHAT and FQNNGV. CDR3 length equals 15 residues. V was pared by 5 bases and J by 1 base, with 6 bases of the junction left unmatched. This CDR3 is CASSLHRGSNTEAFF. The DNA for the CDR3 is TGTGCCAGCAGCCTTCACAGGGGGTCGAACACTGAAGCTTTCTTT.

The chain is built from TRBV15 and TRBJ2-7; TRBD1 might be the D (5 bases). This CDR3 has 15 residues. CDR1 is LNHNV, CDR2 YYDKDF, per germline (reference sequence). V was cut by 1 base and J by 5 bases, with 15 bases left in between. CDR3 DNA sequence: TGTGCCACCAGCAGAGGACAGTCGTCTTTCAACGAGCAGTACTTC. It codes for CATSRGQSSFNEQYF.

The rearrangement links TRBV7-6 to TRBJ1-3, with D maybe TRBD1 (5 bases). Germline CDR1 is SGHVS and CDR2 is FNYEAQ. The CDR3 runs 14 residues. With 1 base removed from V and 4 bases from J, the gap between germline ends came to 8 bases. CDR3 region: CASSLGGHGNTIYF. Written as DNA, the CDR3 is TGTGCCAGCAGCTTAGGGGGCCACGGAAACACCATATATTTT. The full variable domain, with the rest looked up from reference TRBV7-6 and TRBJ1-3, is GAGVSQSPRYKVTKRGQDVALRCDPISGHVSLYWYRQALGQGPEFLTYFNYEAQQDKSGLPNDRFSAERPEGSISTLTIQRTEQRDSAMYRCASSLGGHGNTIYFGEGSWLTVV.

This CDR3 reads CASSEIVVAVAEQFF. In DNA, the CDR3 is TGTGCCAGCAGTGAAATAGTAGTAGCTGTGGCTGAGCAGTTCTTC. V is TRBV25-1 and J is TRBJ2-1, with D unresolved. The CDR3 length is 15 residues. V was trimmed by 2 bases and J by 9 bases, leaving 17 bases between them. CDR1 MGHDK and CDR2 SYGVNS come from the germline V gene. Drawing the rest from reference TRBV25-1 and TRBJ2-1, the complete variable domain is EADIYQTPRYLVIGTGKKITLECSQTMGHDKMYWYQQDPGMELHLIHYSYGVNSTEKGDLSSESTVSRIRTEHFPLTLESARPSHTSQYLCASSEIVVAVAEQFFGPGTRLTVL.

The chain links TRBV7-8 to TRBJ1-5; the match to TRBD1 covers 10 bases. V lost 4 bases to trimming and J lost 0 bases; unmatched junction nucleotides: 9. The CDR3 length is 18 residues. In germline, CDR1 is SGHVS, CDR2 FQNEAQ. As DNA, the CDR3 is TGTGCCAGCAGCTCCCGGACAGGGGGAACATATAGCAATCAGCCCCAGCATTTT. It is translated as CASSSRTGGTYSNQPQHF.

This chain connects TRBV2 to TRBJ2-5, with 8 bases that match TRBD1. CDR1 is SNHLY, CDR2 FYNNEI, per germline. This CDR3 comprises 15 residues. With 5 bases clipped from V and 2 bases from J, the junction kept 7 bases outside the gene matches. CDR3: CASSKQGGTQETQYF. CDR3 sequence (DNA): TGTGCCAGCAGTAAACAGGGGGGTACGCAAGAGACCCAGTACTTC.

The chain links TRBV19 to TRBJ2-2, with 13 bases aligning to TRBD2. Trimming removed 10 bases from V and 6 bases from J; junction bases left unmatched: 8. Germline CDR1 is LNHDA and CDR2 is SQIVND (reference sequence). CDR3 length: 15 amino acids. CDR3 bases: TGTGCCACCCTCGGACTAGCGGGGGCACCCGGGGAGCTGTTTTTT. The encoded protein is CATLGLAGAPGELFF.

The rearrangement joins TRBV2 to TRBJ2-3; 11 bases line up with TRBD2. This CDR3 is built from 19 residues. Trimming took 6 bases from V and 1 from J; bases not matched to a gene: 15. Per the germline V gene, CDR1 is SNHLY and CDR2 is FYNNEI. This CDR3 is CASSLLSGLAVRGTDTQYF. The CDR3 DNA reads TGTGCCAGCAGCCTCCTGTCGGGACTAGCGGTACGAGGCACAGATACGCAGTATTTT.

The rearrangement links TRBV4-1 to TRBJ1-2; 7 bases are shared with TRBD1. With 5 bases clipped from V and 1 base from J, the junction kept 4 bases outside the gene matches. Germline CDR1 is MGHRA and CDR2 is YSYEKL. The CDR3 length is 14 residues. The CDR3 DNA reads TGCGCCAGCAGCACCCGGGACAGTAACTATGGCTACACCTTC. It is translated as CASSTRDSNYGYTF.

This chain links TRBV7-6 with TRBJ1-6; no reliable D call. Germline V gives CDR1 SGHVS, CDR2 FNYEAQ. The CDR3 is made up of 14 amino acids. V shed 1 base and J shed 9 bases, with 10 bases lying between them. DNA of the CDR3: TGTGCCAGCAGCTTAGGTAGCCCCGCTTCACCCCTCCACTTT. Its protein product is CASSLGSPASPLHF.